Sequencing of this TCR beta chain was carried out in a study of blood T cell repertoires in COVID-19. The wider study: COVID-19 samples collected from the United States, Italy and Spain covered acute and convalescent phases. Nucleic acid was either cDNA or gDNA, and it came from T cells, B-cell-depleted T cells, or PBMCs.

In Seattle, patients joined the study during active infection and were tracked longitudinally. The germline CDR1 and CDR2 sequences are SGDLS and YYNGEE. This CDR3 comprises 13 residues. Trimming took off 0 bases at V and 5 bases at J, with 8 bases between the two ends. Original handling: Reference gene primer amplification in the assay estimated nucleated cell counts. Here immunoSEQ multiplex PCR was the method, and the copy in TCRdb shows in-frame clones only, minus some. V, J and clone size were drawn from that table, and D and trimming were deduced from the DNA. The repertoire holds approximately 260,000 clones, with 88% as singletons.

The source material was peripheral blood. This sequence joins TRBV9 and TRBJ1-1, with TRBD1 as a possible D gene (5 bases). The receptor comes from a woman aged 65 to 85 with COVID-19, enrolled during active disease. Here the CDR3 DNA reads TGTGCCAGCAGCGTAGGAGGACAAACTGAAGCTTTCTTT. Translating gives CASSVGGQTEAFF. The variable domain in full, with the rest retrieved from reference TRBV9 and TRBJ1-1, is DSGVTQTPKHLITATGQRVTLRCSPRSGDLSVYWYQQSLDQGLQFLIQYYNGEERAKGNILERFSAQQFPDLHSELNLSSLELGDSALYFCASSVGGQTEAFFGQGTRLTVV.